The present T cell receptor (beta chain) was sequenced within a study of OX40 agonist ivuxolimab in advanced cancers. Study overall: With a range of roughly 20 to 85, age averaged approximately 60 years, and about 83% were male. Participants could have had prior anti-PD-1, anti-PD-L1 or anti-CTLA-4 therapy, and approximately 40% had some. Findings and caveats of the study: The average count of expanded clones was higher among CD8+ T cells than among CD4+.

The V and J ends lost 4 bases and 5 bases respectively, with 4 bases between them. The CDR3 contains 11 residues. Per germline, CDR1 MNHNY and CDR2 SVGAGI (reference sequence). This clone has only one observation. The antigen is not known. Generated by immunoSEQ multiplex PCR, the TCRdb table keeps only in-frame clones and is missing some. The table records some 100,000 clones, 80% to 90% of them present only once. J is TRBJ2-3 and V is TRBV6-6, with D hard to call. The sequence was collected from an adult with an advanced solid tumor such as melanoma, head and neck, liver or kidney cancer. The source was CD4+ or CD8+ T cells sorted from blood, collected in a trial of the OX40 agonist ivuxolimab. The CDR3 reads CASSLLDTQYF. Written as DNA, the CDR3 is TGTGCCAGCAGTTTGTTAGATACGCAGTATTTT.